This TCR beta chain was found in a study of cytomegalovirus exposure and HLA in healthy donors. Study in general: Both the 120 validation repertoires and the 666 first-cohort repertoires used the same platform, as reported by a later analysis. General study points: The finding came from a later analysis; first-cohort TCR clusters tended to co-occur in the roughly 120 validation repertoires. Reports credit the classifier with highly specific, highly sensitive diagnosis of cytomegalovirus status.

Concerning this clone: Its antigen is not identified.

The protocol was immunoSEQ multiplex PCR, while the TCRdb copy is restricted to in-frame clones and leaves out a portion. The data hold tens of thousands of clones, with roughly 90% observed a single time. Donors were drawn from the approximately 120-subject validation cohort, separate from the roughly 700-subject first cohort. Per germline, CDR1 MDHEN and CDR2 SYDVKM. The CDR3 totals 15 residues. The V and J ends lost 7 bases and 0 bases respectively, with 13 bases between them. The V gene is TRBV28, the J gene TRBJ2-1; D may be TRBD1 (5 bases). The material sequenced was PBMCs. The TCR was taken from a man aged 30 to 39 in good health and CMV-seronegative. In DNA form, the CDR3 reads TGTGCCAGCATGGGGCCCACCAGCTCCTACAATGAGCAGTTCTTC. This gives the protein CASMGPTSSYNEQFF.